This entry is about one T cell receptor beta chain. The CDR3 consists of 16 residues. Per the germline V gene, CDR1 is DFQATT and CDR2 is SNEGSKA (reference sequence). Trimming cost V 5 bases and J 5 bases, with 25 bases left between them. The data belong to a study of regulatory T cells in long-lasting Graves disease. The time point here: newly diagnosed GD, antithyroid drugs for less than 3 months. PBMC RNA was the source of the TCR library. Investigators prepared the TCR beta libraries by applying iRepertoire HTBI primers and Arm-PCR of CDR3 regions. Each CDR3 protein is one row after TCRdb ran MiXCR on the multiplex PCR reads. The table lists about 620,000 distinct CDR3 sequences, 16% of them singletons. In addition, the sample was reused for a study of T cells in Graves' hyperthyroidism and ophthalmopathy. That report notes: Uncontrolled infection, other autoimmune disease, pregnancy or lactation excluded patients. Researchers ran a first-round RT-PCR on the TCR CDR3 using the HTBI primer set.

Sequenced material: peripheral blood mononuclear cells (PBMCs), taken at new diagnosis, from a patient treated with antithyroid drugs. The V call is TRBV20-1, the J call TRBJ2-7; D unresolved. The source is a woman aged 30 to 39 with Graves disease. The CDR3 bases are TGCAGTGCTCCAAATGACGGGCGGAAACGGCGACACGAGCAGTACTTC. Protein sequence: CSAPNDGRKRRHEQYF.